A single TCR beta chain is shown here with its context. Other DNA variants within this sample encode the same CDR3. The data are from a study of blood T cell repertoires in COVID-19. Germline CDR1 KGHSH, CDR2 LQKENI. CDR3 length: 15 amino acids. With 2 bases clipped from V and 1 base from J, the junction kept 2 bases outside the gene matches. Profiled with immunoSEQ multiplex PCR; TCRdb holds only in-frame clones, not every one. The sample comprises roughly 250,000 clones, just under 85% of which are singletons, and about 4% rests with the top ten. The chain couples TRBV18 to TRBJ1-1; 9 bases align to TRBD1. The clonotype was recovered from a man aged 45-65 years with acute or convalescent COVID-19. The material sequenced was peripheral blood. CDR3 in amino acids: CASSPRTGENTEAFF. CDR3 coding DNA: TGTGCCAGCTCACCAAGGACAGGGGAGAACACTGAAGCTTTCTTT.